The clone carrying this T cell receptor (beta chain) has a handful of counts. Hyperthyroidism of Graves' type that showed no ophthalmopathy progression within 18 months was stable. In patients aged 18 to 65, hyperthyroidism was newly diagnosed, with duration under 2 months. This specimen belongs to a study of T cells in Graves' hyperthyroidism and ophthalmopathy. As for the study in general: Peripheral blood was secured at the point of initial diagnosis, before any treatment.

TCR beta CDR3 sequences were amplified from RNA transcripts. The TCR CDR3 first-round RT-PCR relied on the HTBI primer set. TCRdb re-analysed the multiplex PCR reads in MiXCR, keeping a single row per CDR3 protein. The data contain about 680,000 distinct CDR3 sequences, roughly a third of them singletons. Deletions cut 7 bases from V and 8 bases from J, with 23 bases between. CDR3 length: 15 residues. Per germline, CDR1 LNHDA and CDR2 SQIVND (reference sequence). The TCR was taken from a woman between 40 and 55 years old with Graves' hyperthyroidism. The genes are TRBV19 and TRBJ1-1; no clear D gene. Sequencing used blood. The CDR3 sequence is CASKPAPEVIGEAFF. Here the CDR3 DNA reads TGTGCCAGTAAACCGGCCCCAGAAGTTATTGGAGAAGCTTTCTTT.